Sequencing of this T cell receptor (beta chain) was carried out in a study of cytotoxic CD8 clonotypes in ibrutinib-treated CLL. About this clone itself: The target antigen is unknown.

Profiling relied on immunoSEQ multiplex PCR, and the TCRdb table lists in-frame clones only, not all of them. Of approximately 47,000 clones listed, roughly three fifths were seen once; the top ten hold 25% to 35%. Findings and limits, study-wide: There were differences in sampling times between sustained-remission and progressing patients.

This clonotype originated in a human donor with chronic lymphocytic leukemia. The sample in question was PBMCs, obtained after 24 months of ibrutinib treatment.

CDR3 loop: CASTDFPNQPQHF. In DNA, the CDR3 is TGTGCCAGTACAGACTTTCCCAATCAGCCCCAGCATTTT. This sequence joins TRBV19 and TRBJ1-5; D gene unclear. CDR3 length equals 13 residues. Germline-derived CDR1 and CDR2 are LNHDA and SQIVND (reference sequence). V was clipped by 7 bases and J by 3 bases, with 10 bases between them.